Shown below are 27 T cell receptor beta chains from a single sample sequenced in a study of blood T cell repertoires in COVID-19. TCRdb's table, derived via immunoSEQ multiplex PCR, lists solely in-frame clones and lacks some. This sample has a few hundred thousand clones, with approximately 86% found just once. The sample comprised peripheral blood. The source is a woman between 25 and 40 years old with COVID-19, enrolled during active disease.

This clone has just one count. The chain combines TRBV24-1 with TRBJ2-1; D might be TRBD1 (6 bases). Germline CDR1 and CDR2: KGHDR and SFDVKD. V gave up 3 bases and J gave up 9 bases, with 23 bases separating them. This CDR3 comprises 17 residues. The DNA for the CDR3 is TGTGCCACCAGTGATCGGAATTTGGGGGCCCGGACGGGTGAGCAGTTCTTC. This gives the protein CATSDRNLGARTGEQFF.

The V call is TRBV18, the J call TRBJ1-3; 9 nucleotides line up with TRBD1. V was pared by 4 bases and J by 0 bases, with 10 bases of the junction left unmatched. Germline CDR1 is KGHSH and CDR2 is LQKENI. This CDR3 is built from 18 residues. The CDR3 spells CASSQPGDRVLSGNTIYF. In DNA form, the CDR3 reads TGTGCCAGCTCACAACCGGGGGACAGGGTTCTCTCTGGAAACACCATATATTTT. The entire variable domain, with the rest obtained from reference TRBV18 and TRBJ1-3, is as follows: NAGVMQNPRHLVRRRGQEARLRCSPMKGHSHVYWYRQLPEEGLKFMVYLQKENIIDESGMPKERFSAEFPKEGPSILRIQQVVRGDSAAYFCASSQPGDRVLSGNTIYFGEGSWLTVV.

This clone was detected only once. The genes are TRBV5-1 and TRBJ2-7, with 9 bases aligning to TRBD2. The germline V gene has CDR1 SGHRS and CDR2 YFSETQ. The CDR3 totals 15 residues. With V trimmed by 0 bases and J by 2 bases, 3 bases remained unmatched. The CDR3 region has the DNA TGCGCCAGCAGCTTGGTCGCTAGCGGGACCTACGAGCAGTACTTC. It yields the protein CASSLVASGTYEQYF.

Concerning this clone itself: Relative to the germline gene, one junction end is altered; a read error may explain this. The CDR3 protein is CASSLLGPTVF. The CDR3 DNA reads as TGTGCCAGCAGTTTATTGGGGCCTACAGTCTTT. The genes are TRBV12-3 or TRBV12-4 and TRBJ1-1, with D tentatively TRBD1 (5 bases). CDR3 length: 11 amino acids.

J is TRBJ1-5 and V is TRBV7-9; D perhaps matches TRBD1 (6 bases). Trimming took off 6 bases at V and 1 base at J, with 10 bases between the two ends. This CDR3 spans 14 amino acids. Germline V lookup: CDR1 SEHNR, CDR2 FQNEAQ (reference sequence). CDR3 coding DNA: TGTGCCAGCAGATCGGACAGAAGCAATCAGCCCCAGCATTTT. This codes for CASRSDRSNQPQHF.

This chain links TRBV4-3 with TRBJ1-1, with a weak D call TRBD1 (5 bases). V dropped 4 bases and J dropped 3 bases, with 21 bases sitting between them. The CDR3 is 17 amino acids. Germline loops: CDR1 LGHNA, CDR2 YSLEER. The CDR3 region has the DNA TGCGCCAGCAGCCGCCACCCGGGGGAACAACCGGACACTGAAGCTTTCTTT. Protein: CASSRHPGEQPDTEAFF.

This clone was detected once. The chain is built from TRBV30 and TRBJ1-2; D is uncertain. The CDR3 has 14 amino acids. Germline V gives CDR1 GTSNPN, CDR2 SVGIG (reference sequence). The V and J ends lost 4 bases and 6 bases respectively, with 18 bases between them. The CDR3 reads CAWNPGRVQDGYTF. The CDR3 DNA is TGTGCCTGGAACCCCGGGAGGGTTCAGGATGGCTACACCTTC. Filled out from reference TRBV30 and TRBJ1-2, the complete variable domain reads SQTIHQWPATLVQPVGSPLSLECTVEGTSNPNLYWYRQAAGRGLQLLFYSVGIGQISSEVPQNLSASRPQDRQFILSSKKLLLSDSGFYLCAWNPGRVQDGYTFGSGTRLTVV.

The chain carries TRBV6-5 and TRBJ2-7; 7 nucleotides line up with TRBD2. The CDR3 spans 11 residues. Germline V gives CDR1 MNHEY, CDR2 SVGAGI. V lost 11 bases to trimming and J lost 3 bases; unmatched junction nucleotides: 4. CDR3 amino acids: CAAGGIYEQYF. CDR3 in DNA: TGTGCCGCCGGGGGGATCTACGAGCAGTACTTC.

V and J are TRBV6-2 or TRBV6-3 and TRBJ1-2, with no clear D. The CDR3 has 14 amino acids. Trimming stripped 2 bases from V and 2 bases from J, with 9 bases between. CDR1 and CDR2 (germline): MNHEY, SVGEGT. CDR3 sequence reads: CASSYGSGNYGYTF. CDR3 in DNA: TGTGCCAGCAGTTACGGCTCGGGAAACTATGGCTACACCTTC.

This clone showed up just a few times. The chain joins TRBV6-4 to TRBJ2-2; tentative D call: TRBD2 (6 bases). V was clipped by 0 bases and J by 8 bases, with 16 bases between them. The CDR3 totals 16 residues. Germline V gene data show CDR1 as MRHNA and CDR2 as SNTAGT. CDR3 loop: CASSDSKGGDVGELFF. The CDR3 bases are TGTGCCAGCAGTGACTCGAAGGGCGGGGACGTAGGGGAGCTGTTTTTT.

This clone appeared a single time. The rearrangement joins TRBV5-1 to TRBJ1-2; D is unclear. CDR3 length: 15 residues. V was cut by 0 bases and J by 6 bases, with 15 bases left in between. The germline gives CDR1 SGHRS, CDR2 YFSETQ. The CDR3 sequence is CASSLGPQLANGYTF. The CDR3 DNA reads as TGCGCCAGCAGCTTGGGACCCCAGCTAGCTAATGGCTACACCTTC.

The chain links TRBV2 to TRBJ2-7; D uncertain. CDR1 SNHLY and CDR2 FYNNEI come from the germline V gene. V was cut by 6 bases and J by 2 bases, with 11 bases left in between. CDR3 length: 13 residues. This CDR3 is CASSDHRAYEQYF. The CDR3 DNA follows: TGTGCCAGCAGCGACCACCGGGCCTACGAGCAGTACTTC.

The rearrangement joins TRBV6-2 or TRBV6-3 to TRBJ2-7; D might be TRBD2 (5 bases). The germline gives CDR1 MNHEY, CDR2 SVGEGT. The V end was cut by 5 bases, the J end by 2 bases, with 13 bases between. The CDR3 spans 14 residues. This CDR3 is CASSNTGIPYEQYF. CDR3 DNA: TGTGCCAGCAGTAACACGGGAATTCCCTACGAGCAGTACTTC.

V and J are TRBV7-9 and TRBJ2-2; D is unclear. The V end was cut by 0 bases, the J end by 4 bases, with 9 bases between. CDR1 is SEHNR, CDR2 FQNEAQ, per germline (reference sequence). The CDR3 extends over 15 amino acids. The CDR3, as DNA: TGTGCCAGCAGCTTAGCCGGTACTGGCACCGGGGAGCTGTTTTTT. Translating gives CASSLAGTGTGELFF.

In DNA, the CDR3 is TGTGCCAGCAGCTTGGACGGTCAGAACACTGAAGCTTTCTTT. This gives the protein CASSLDGQNTEAFF. V is TRBV5-5 and J is TRBJ1-1; D remains unclear. The CDR3 is made up of 14 amino acids. Germline V lookup: CDR1 SGHKS, CDR2 YYEKEE (reference sequence). V shed 0 bases and J shed 1 base, with 7 bases lying between them.

This clone was seen a handful of times. The chain is built from TRBV19 and TRBJ1-1; TRBD1 aligns across 7 bases. V lost 5 bases to trimming and J lost 3 bases; unmatched junction nucleotides: 3. CDR3 length: 13 amino acids. In germline, CDR1 is LNHDA, CDR2 SQIVND (reference sequence). The CDR3 bases are TGTGCCAGTAGTGACAGGGTATACACTGAAGCTTTCTTT. It yields the protein CASSDRVYTEAFF.

The chain recombines TRBV28 with TRBJ2-1; 8 bases map to TRBD2. J was trimmed by 0 bases and V by 4 bases; bases with no gene match: 8. In germline, CDR1 is MDHEN, CDR2 SYDVKM. The CDR3 runs to 17 residues. This CDR3 reads CASSWGRLARSYNEQFF. For the CDR3, the DNA is TGTGCCAGCAGTTGGGGTAGACTAGCGCGCTCCTACAATGAGCAGTTCTTC. Full variable domain (outside the CDR3, taken from reference TRBV28 and TRBJ2-1): DVKVTQSSRYLVKRTGEKVFLECVQDMDHENMFWYRQDPGLGLRLIYFSYDVKMKEKGDIPEGYSVSREKKERFSLILESASTNQTSMYLCASSWGRLARSYNEQFFGPGTRLTVL.

V usage is TRBV27 and J usage is TRBJ2-1, with 7 bases matching TRBD2. The V gene end was trimmed by 3 bases and the J gene end by 2 bases; junction bases not matched to a gene: 1. Germline CDR1 MNHEY, CDR2 SMNVEV (reference sequence). The CDR3 contains 14 residues. CDR3 DNA: TGTGCCAGCAGTTTGAGCGGGACCTACAATGAGCAGTTCTTC. This gives the protein CASSLSGTYNEQFF.

The chain recombines TRBV27 with TRBJ1-5; 12 bases fit TRBD1. The CDR3 length is 17 residues. The germline gives CDR1 MNHEY, CDR2 SMNVEV (reference sequence). The V segment lost 4 bases and the J segment 2 bases; nucleotides outside the gene matches: 6. DNA of the CDR3: TGTGCCAGCAGTTCGGGACAGGGGGCGTTGGGCAATCAGCCCCAGCATTTT. It specifies CASSSGQGALGNQPQHF.

This clone was picked up one time. The V gene is TRBV4-1, the J gene TRBJ1-2; D is unclear. V lost 4 bases and J 8 bases, leaving 17 bases between the germline ends. CDR3 size: 14 residues. In germline, CDR1 is MGHRA, CDR2 YSYEKL. The CDR3 nucleotides read TGCGCCAGCAGCCGCCCTGGGGAGGGAAGAGGCTACACCTTC. This translates into CASSRPGEGRGYTF.

Worth noting for this clone: At one boundary the junction diverges from the germline segment, which might be a read error. The V gene is TRBV27, the J gene TRBJ2-7; 8 bases line up with TRBD2. The V gene's germline CDR1 is MNHEY and CDR2 SMNVEV (reference sequence). The CDR3 has 14 amino acids. In nucleotides, the CDR3 is TGTGCCAGCAGTCACCTGACGACACCGGGACTAGAAGCCTTC. This translates into CASSHLTTPGLEAF.

This chain joins TRBV9 and TRBJ1-1, with TRBD1 matching 7 bases. From germline, CDR1 is SGDLS and CDR2 YYNGEE. With 4 bases clipped from V and 2 bases from J, the junction kept 8 bases outside the gene matches. This CDR3 is built from 15 residues. In DNA form, the CDR3 reads TGTGCCAGCAGCAATCACAGGGGCAAAAACACTGAAGCTTTCTTT. Translation gives CASSNHRGKNTEAFF.

The chain joins TRBV19 to TRBJ2-3; 7 positions agree with TRBD1. The CDR3 is 14 amino acids. V lost 3 bases and J lost 4; bases outside the gene matches: 4. Germline V CDR1 and CDR2: LNHDA, SQIVND (reference sequence). CDR3 in amino acids: CASSMGQGADTQYF. The CDR3 region has the DNA TGTGCCAGTAGTATGGGCCAGGGGGCAGATACGCAGTATTTT.

V is TRBV6-2 or TRBV6-3 and J is TRBJ2-5, with D possibly matching TRBD2 (6 bases). Trimming pared 4 bases from V and 7 bases from J, leaving 10 bases between. Per germline, CDR1 MNHEY and CDR2 SVGEGT. The length of the CDR3 is 12 residues. The CDR3 bases are TGTGCCAGCAGTTCGCTGGGAGGGACCCAGTACTTC. Translated, it gives CASSSLGGTQYF.

In this sample, this clone turned up a few times. This chain links TRBV30 with TRBJ1-2; tentative D call: TRBD1 (5 bases). V lost 1 base to trimming and J lost 7 bases, with 10 bases between them. Germline CDR1 and CDR2: GTSNPN and SVGIG (reference sequence). The CDR3 is 12 residues long. The CDR3 DNA is TGTGCCTGGAGTGCGGGGGTAGGTGGCTACACCTTC. It specifies CAWSAGVGGYTF.

This chain links TRBV5-6 with TRBJ1-1; D possibly corresponds to TRBD1 (6 bases). The CDR3 extends over 13 amino acids. The germline gives CDR1 SGHDT, CDR2 YYEEEE. V was cut by 5 bases and J by 0 bases, with 8 bases left in between. CDR3 in amino acids: CASSWTVNTEAFF. The CDR3 DNA reads as TGTGCCAGCAGTTGGACAGTGAACACTGAAGCTTTCTTT.

The chain has TRBV5-6 and TRBJ2-7; 10 bases are shared with TRBD1. The CDR3 is made up of 15 amino acids. In germline, CDR1 is SGHDT, CDR2 YYEEEE. V shed 1 base and J 2 bases; nucleotides not matched to a gene: 3. The CDR3 region is CASSLPDRGTYEQYF. The CDR3 coding sequence is TGTGCCAGCAGCTTGCCGGACAGGGGGACCTACGAGCAGTACTTC.